This section outlines one TCR beta chain sequence together with its context. The repertoire was sequenced with immunoSEQ multiplex PCR; TCRdb's copy has only in-frame clones and lacks some. The sample yields about 190,000 clones, approximately 91% seen once. This entry comes from a study of T cell responses to AZD1222 COVID-19 vaccine. Germline CDR1 and CDR2: SGHTS and YDEGEE. V was clipped by 0 bases and J by 4 bases, with 17 bases between them. The CDR3 spans 17 residues. The chain employs TRBV5-8 and TRBJ1-5; possible D gene TRBD1, 5 bases. This TCR derives from an adult in good health. This specimen consisted of peripheral blood, obtained on day 0 of AZD1222 vaccination. CDR3 in DNA: TGTGCCAGCAGCTTGGTTCTTTCGACAGTCGCGAATCAGCCCCAGCATTTT. It codes for CASSLVLSTVANQPQHF.